This TCR beta chain was found in a study of early T cells in non-severe SARS-CoV-2 infection. About the research overall: The sequenced material was bulk RNA from unsorted whole blood, and its chains were unpaired. Findings and limits, study-wide: CD4 and private specificities were missed by VDJdb matching, which favored anti-spike CD8 responses.

This clonotype was seen more than once but under ten times. What it binds is unknown. Individual cDNA molecules each received unique molecular identifiers attached to them. TCRdb recomputed calls from the 5' RACE reads with MiXCR, one row per CDR3 protein. Of some 40,000 distinct CDR3 sequences in the sample, under 7.5% were seen once. CDR3 size: 15 residues. The V end was cut by 2 bases, the J end by 8 bases, with 19 bases between. From germline, CDR1 is DFQATT and CDR2 SNEGSKA (reference sequence). The genes are TRBV20-1 and TRBJ2-1; perhaps TRBD2 as D (5 bases). The specimen comprised whole blood, sampled at baseline. The TCR originated in an adult who was a healthcare worker with PCR-confirmed SARS-CoV-2 infection or an uninfected control (not recorded which). The CDR3 loop is CSARHTSSSVYEQFF. The CDR3 nucleotides are TGCAGTGCTAGACATACTAGTTCATCGGTCTATGAGCAGTTCTTC.